These T cell receptor beta chains were read from a single sample in a study of blood T cell repertoires in COVID-19. Clones were read by immunoSEQ multiplex PCR, and TCRdb kept only the in-frame ones, dropping some. The sample carries roughly 250,000 clones, 65% to 85% recorded once. The sequenced sample consisted of peripheral blood. These receptors all stem from a woman aged 40 to 50 who had recovered from COVID-19. The CDR3 runs from the conserved cysteine through the conserved F or W. The order of the fields is V gene, J gene, clone size, D gene, CDR3 DNA, CDR3 protein. The D gene is left open where the match is weak. For some rows the clone size is stated as once, few or many, or as a class when expanded; others skip it.

v_call: TRBV7-2
j_call: TRBJ1-1
clone_size: -
d_call: -
cdr3_nt: TGTGCCAGCAGCTTAAGGAGGAACACTGAAGCTTTCTTT
cdr3_aa: CASSLRRNTEAFF

v_call: TRBV5-1
j_call: TRBJ2-5
clone_size: -
d_call: -
cdr3_nt: TGCGCCAGCAGGATGGACAGCCCAAGTCAGACCCAGTACTTC
cdr3_aa: CASRMDSPSQTQYF

v_call: TRBV10-3
j_call: TRBJ2-7
clone_size: -
d_call: -
cdr3_nt: TGTGCCATGGGCCGCCCGGGAAAAATATACGAGCAGTACTTC
cdr3_aa: CAMGRPGKIYEQYF

v_call: TRBV5-1
j_call: TRBJ1-2
clone_size: once
d_call: TRBD1
cdr3_nt: TGCGCCAGCAGCTTTACCCTCAGGGGGGACTATGGCTACACCTTC
cdr3_aa: CASSFTLRGDYGYTF

v_call: TRBV2
j_call: TRBJ1-1
clone_size: -
d_call: -
cdr3_nt: TGTGCCGGTCACAGGTGGGGCACTGAAGCTTTCTTT
cdr3_aa: CAGHRWGTEAFF

v_call: TRBV5-6
j_call: TRBJ2-4
clone_size: -
d_call: -
cdr3_nt: TGTGCCAGCAGCCGGCTCCTTAGGGGTGGAAACATTCAGTACTTC
cdr3_aa: CASSRLLRGGNIQYF

v_call: TRBV5-4
j_call: TRBJ1-2
clone_size: -
d_call: TRBD1
cdr3_nt: TGTGCCAGCAGCCCCGGGACAGGGGATGGGGCCGCCTATGGCTACACCTTC
cdr3_aa: CASSPGTGDGAAYGYTF

v_call: TRBV5-4
j_call: TRBJ2-7
clone_size: -
d_call: TRBD2
cdr3_nt: TGTGCCAGCAGCCCTCTCCTAGCGGACGAGCAGTACTTC
cdr3_aa: CASSPLLADEQYF

v_call: TRBV28
j_call: TRBJ2-7
clone_size: -
d_call: TRBD1
cdr3_nt: TGTGCCAGCAGGTCGGAAGGGACAGGGAATTACGAGCAGTACTTC
cdr3_aa: CASRSEGTGNYEQYF

v_call: TRBV11-2
j_call: TRBJ2-1
clone_size: -
d_call: TRBD2
cdr3_nt: TGTGCCAGCAGCTTAGGCGGTAGCGGGGGATACAATGAGCAGTTCTTC
cdr3_aa: CASSLGGSGGYNEQFF

v_call: TRBV9
j_call: TRBJ1-2
clone_size: -
d_call: TRBD1
cdr3_nt: TGTGCCAGCAGCGTAGCTACAGGGGCCGCCAACTATGGCTACACCTTC
cdr3_aa: CASSVATGAANYGYTF

v_call: TRBV11-2
j_call: TRBJ2-1
clone_size: -
d_call: -
cdr3_nt: TGTGCCAGCAGCTTAGGTAGCGCCCATGAGCAGTTCTTC
cdr3_aa: CASSLGSAHEQFF

v_call: TRBV2
j_call: TRBJ2-7
clone_size: -
d_call: TRBD1
cdr3_nt: TGTGCCAGCAGCCTACAAGGGACAGGGAGCCACGAGCAGTACTTC
cdr3_aa: CASSLQGTGSHEQYF

v_call: TRBV27
j_call: TRBJ1-5
clone_size: -
d_call: -
cdr3_nt: TGTGCCAGCGGATATAGGGGGAGTAGCAATCAGCCCCAGCATTTT
cdr3_aa: CASGYRGSSNQPQHF

v_call: TRBV2
j_call: TRBJ1-5
clone_size: -
d_call: TRBD1
cdr3_nt: TGTGCCAGCAGTGATCCCCAGGGGGCCTCTCAGCCCCAGCATTTT
cdr3_aa: CASSDPQGASQPQHF

v_call: TRBV29-1
j_call: TRBJ2-5
clone_size: once
d_call: TRBD2
cdr3_nt: TGCAGCGTTGCCAGCTGGCGGGGGGACCAAGAGACCCAGTACTTC
cdr3_aa: CSVASWRGDQETQYF

v_call: TRBV7-9
j_call: TRBJ1-2
clone_size: -
d_call: -
cdr3_nt: TGTGCCAGCAGCCCCTACCCTTTTAGATCGTTGGCTAACTATGGCTACACCTTC
cdr3_aa: CASSPYPFRSLANYGYTF

v_call: TRBV24-1
j_call: TRBJ2-5
clone_size: once
d_call: -
cdr3_nt: TGTGCCACCAGCGGAAACGGACTTAACCAAGAGACCCAGTACTTC
cdr3_aa: CATSGNGLNQETQYF

v_call: TRBV5-5
j_call: TRBJ1-4
clone_size: medium-sized
d_call: -
cdr3_nt: TGTGCCAGCAGCACCCCAGGGGTGGAAGGTGAAAAACTGTTTTTT
cdr3_aa: CASSTPGVEGEKLFF

v_call: TRBV27
j_call: TRBJ1-2
clone_size: -
d_call: TRBD1
cdr3_nt: TGTGCCAGCAGTTTCTTAGGGGGCGAGGATGGCTACACCTTC
cdr3_aa: CASSFLGGEDGYTF

v_call: TRBV4-1
j_call: TRBJ2-7
clone_size: once
d_call: TRBD1
cdr3_nt: TGCGCCAGCAGCCCAGAGGGTACAGGGGGTTTCTACGAGCAGTACTTC
cdr3_aa: CASSPEGTGGFYEQYF

v_call: TRBV6-6
j_call: TRBJ2-4
clone_size: once
d_call: TRBD2
cdr3_nt: TGTGCCAGCAACGCGGGACTAGACAAAAACATTCAGTACTTC
cdr3_aa: CASNAGLDKNIQYF

v_call: TRBV28
j_call: TRBJ1-6
clone_size: -
d_call: TRBD1
cdr3_nt: TGTGCCAGCAGTTTTCCTAGGACAGGGGCGAGCTCCTATAATTCACCCCTCCACTTT
cdr3_aa: CASSFPRTGASSYNSPLHF

v_call: TRBV6-5
j_call: TRBJ2-5
clone_size: -
d_call: TRBD1
cdr3_nt: TGTGCCAGCAGTTACGAATCCGGGACAGGGGGAGAGACCCAGTACTTC
cdr3_aa: CASSYESGTGGETQYF